Listed here are 20 T cell receptor beta chains from one sample, sequenced in a study of T cells after yellow fever vaccination. Each CDR3 protein is one row after TCRdb ran MiXCR on the 5' RACE reads. The table has a few hundred thousand distinct CDR3 sequences, 4.1% seen once. The sequencing used PBMCs, collected 5 days after the yellow fever booster vaccination. These receptor sequences come from a man in his late teens or twenties who received the YFV17D yellow fever vaccine.

This clonotype has only a few counts. This sequence joins TRBV7-9 and TRBJ2-1, with 11 bases aligning to TRBD2. Germline trimming cut 2 bases from V and 0 bases from J; bases unmatched to any gene: 9. CDR1 SEHNR and CDR2 FQNEAQ come from the germline V gene (reference sequence). CDR3 size: 19 residues. The CDR3 loop is CASSLSILAGGSSYNEQFF. CDR3 coding DNA: TGTGCCAGCAGCTTATCGATCCTAGCGGGGGGAAGCTCCTACAATGAGCAGTTCTTC.

The rearrangement links TRBV25-1 to TRBJ2-5; 8 bases match TRBD1. Trimming cost V 0 bases and J 2 bases; bases outside gene matches: 5. Germline CDR1 and CDR2: MGHDK and SYGVNS. The CDR3 is 16 residues long. The CDR3 DNA is TGTGCCAGCAGTGAATATATTAGACAGGGGCAAGAGACCCAGTACTTC. As protein: CASSEYIRQGQETQYF.

The genes are TRBV6-6 and TRBJ1-2; D is unresolved. The CDR3 contains 11 residues. Trimming shortened V by 2 bases and J by 8 bases, and 6 bases separated the two germline ends. Germline V CDR1 and CDR2: MNHNY, SVGAGI (reference sequence). As DNA, the CDR3 is TGTGCCAGCAGTTACGTGACCGGCTACACCTTC. It translates to CASSYVTGYTF.

In its sample, this clonotype was seen many times. The V call is TRBV6-5, the J call TRBJ2-2; D remains unclear. The CDR3 runs to 13 residues. The V end was cut by 4 bases, the J end by 2 bases, with 5 bases between. Germline V lookup: CDR1 MNHEY, CDR2 SVGAGI. The CDR3 spells CASSLKNTGELFF. CDR3 in DNA: TGTGCCAGCAGTTTAAAAAACACCGGGGAGCTGTTTTTT.

The genes are TRBV10-2 and TRBJ1-5; no reliable D call. This CDR3 is 13 amino acids long. The ends were cut back, 3 bases at V and 2 bases at J, with 5 bases in the middle. Germline V gene lookup returns CDR1 WSHSY and CDR2 SAAADI. CDR3 in amino acids: CASSDSRNQPQHF. In DNA, the CDR3 is TGCGCCAGCAGTGACAGTCGCAATCAGCCCCAGCATTTT.

The chain joins TRBV5-1 to TRBJ2-7, with 7 bases aligning to TRBD2. CDR1 is SGHRS, CDR2 YFSETQ, per germline. CDR3 length: 15 amino acids. The J segment lost 6 bases and the V segment lost 0 bases, leaving 9 bases of the junction unmatched. This CDR3 is CASSLDPGTNGEQYV. The CDR3 DNA reads TGCGCCAGCAGCTTGGACCCTGGGACTAATGGCGAGCAGTACGTC.

This clonotype appeared a few times. This rearrangement joins TRBV29-1 to TRBJ2-5, with 8 nucleotides matching TRBD1. J was trimmed by 5 bases and V by 0 bases; bases with no gene match: 2. The CDR3 runs to 13 residues. Germline-derived CDR1 and CDR2 are SQVTM and ANQGSEA. DNA for the CDR3: TGCAGCGTTGAAGACAGGGGGCCGGAGACCCAGTACTTC. Protein: CSVEDRGPETQYF.

This clonotype was recorded many times. J is TRBJ1-1 and V is TRBV4-1; perhaps TRBD1 as D (5 bases). The germline gives CDR1 MGHRA, CDR2 YSYEKL. The ends were cut back, 0 bases at V and 0 bases at J, with 14 bases in the middle. This CDR3 is 17 amino acids long. CDR3 nucleotide sequence: TGCGCCAGCAGCCAAGAGAGTGGGGGTGGCATGAACACTGAAGCTTTCTTT. It translates to CASSQESGGGMNTEAFF.

V usage is TRBV6-5 and J usage is TRBJ2-1; D gene uncertain. CDR3 size: 15 residues. V was cut by 2 bases and J by 1 base, with 9 bases left in between. Germline CDR1 reads MNHEY; CDR2 reads SVGAGI. Here the CDR3 reads CASSYTEASYNEQFF. Written as DNA, the CDR3 is TGTGCCAGCAGTTACACGGAAGCTTCCTACAATGAGCAGTTCTTC.

This chain uses TRBV7-3 with TRBJ2-2; D is perhaps TRBD2 (5 bases). The ends were cut back, 2 bases at V and 3 bases at J, with 10 bases in the middle. The CDR3 consists of 15 residues. Germline loops: CDR1 SGHTA, CDR2 FQGTGA. The DNA of the CDR3 is TGTGCCAGCAGCTTATTCGGGGAAGACACCGGGGAGCTGTTTTTT. It specifies CASSLFGEDTGELFF.

This chain connects TRBV5-1 to TRBJ1-4, with 7 nucleotides matching TRBD1. The CDR3 totals 14 residues. Looked up from germline, CDR1 is SGHRS and CDR2 is YFSETQ. V trimming: 1 base; J trimming: 5 bases; junction bases outside the gene matches: 2. The CDR3 region has the DNA TGCGCCAGCAGCTTGTCCAGGGGGAATGAAAAACTGTTTTTT. Its translation is CASSLSRGNEKLFF.

The chain uses TRBV20-1 and TRBJ1-5; 9 bases agree with TRBD1. J was trimmed by 6 bases and V by 5 bases; bases with no gene match: 8. The germline V gene has CDR1 DFQATT and CDR2 SNEGSKA (reference sequence). The length of the CDR3 is 14 residues. DNA for the CDR3: TGCAGTGCTCCCCCGGGACAGGGAGGTCAGCCCCAGCATTTT. It translates to CSAPPGQGGQPQHF.

This clonotype has more than one count but fewer than ten. The V and J genes are TRBV6-2 or TRBV6-3 and TRBJ2-7; D unresolved. Trimming removed 1 base from V and 3 bases from J, with 4 bases in between. Germline values: CDR1 MNHEY, CDR2 SVGEGT. This CDR3 is built from 12 residues. The DNA for the CDR3 is TGTGCCAGCAGTTACTTCGTCTACGAGCAGTACTTC. It translates to CASSYFVYEQYF.

This chain links TRBV3-1 with TRBJ2-3; D may be TRBD2 (5 bases). The CDR3 has 20 amino acids. The germline V gene encodes CDR1 LGHDT and CDR2 YNNKEL (reference sequence). V dropped 1 base and J dropped 2 bases, with 25 bases sitting between them. CDR3 sequence: CASSQVLLGVASIFTDTQYF. CDR3 DNA: TGTGCCAGCAGCCAAGTCCTCTTAGGTGTCGCTAGCATATTCACAGATACGCAGTATTTT.

The V gene is TRBV2, the J gene TRBJ1-5; TRBD1 is a possible D gene (6 bases). The CDR3 loop spans 15 amino acids. Trimming cost V 2 bases and J 6 bases, with 14 bases left between them. Looked up from germline, CDR1 is SNHLY and CDR2 is FYNNEI. The CDR3 protein is CASSEFRGGGQPQHF. The CDR3, as DNA: TGTGCCAGCAGTGAATTCAGGGGAGGCGGTCAGCCCCAGCATTTT.

This clonotype was recorded at least ten times. The chain links TRBV12-3 or TRBV12-4 to TRBJ1-1; D not certain. V was clipped by 3 bases and J by 5 bases, with 16 bases between them. CDR3 length: 15 amino acids. This CDR3 is CASSLIEVLGTEAFF. The DNA for the CDR3 is TGTGCCAGCAGTTTGATCGAGGTACTTGGGACTGAAGCTTTCTTT.

The chain is built from TRBV4-1 and TRBJ1-3; D perhaps matches TRBD1 (6 bases). From germline, CDR1 is MGHRA and CDR2 YSYEKL. The V gene lost 2 bases and the J gene lost 2 bases, with 10 bases spanning the gap. The CDR3 consists of 15 residues. The CDR3 region has the DNA TGCGCCAGCAGCCAAACAGGGACCCCTGGAAACACCATATATTTT. Translated: CASSQTGTPGNTIYF.

There are many counts of this clonotype. The chain recombines TRBV10-3 with TRBJ2-2; the D gene is possibly TRBD2 (6 bases). V shed 10 bases and J shed 5 bases, with 17 bases lying between them. Germline lookup yields CDR1 ENHRY and CDR2 SYGVKD. There are 14 residues in the CDR3. CDR3 sequence (DNA): TGTGCCAGCGGAGGGTTCTCAGAGACCGGGGAGCTGTTTTTT. This translates into CASGGFSETGELFF.

This clonotype has ten or more counts. The chain is built from TRBV2 and TRBJ2-2; possible D gene TRBD2, 5 bases. Trimming left V 3 bases short and J 5 bases short, with 10 bases between. Looked up from germline, CDR1 is SNHLY and CDR2 is FYNNEI. The CDR3 spans 14 residues. The CDR3 loop reads CASSDEGGTGELFF. The CDR3 DNA follows: TGTGCCAGCAGTGACGAGGGCGGAACCGGGGAGCTGTTTTTT.

This clonotype was observed at least ten times. The rearrangement joins TRBV7-9 to TRBJ1-1; D is uncertain. Per germline, CDR1 SEHNR and CDR2 FQNEAQ (reference sequence). V dropped 0 bases and J dropped 0 bases, with 14 bases sitting between them. The length of the CDR3 is 17 residues. CDR3 DNA sequence: TGTGCCAGCAGCTTAGCCCCCCCAGCCTTTATGAACACTGAAGCTTTCTTT. This encodes CASSLAPPAFMNTEAFF.